Below, 10 T cell receptor beta chains from the same sample are listed, as sequenced in a study of blood T cell repertoires in COVID-19. The protocol was immunoSEQ multiplex PCR, while the TCRdb copy is restricted to in-frame clones and leaves out a portion. The sample lists approximately 100,000 clones, approximately 80% occurring once. The sequencing input was peripheral blood. The receptor set was obtained from a woman aged 55-75 years with acute or convalescent COVID-19.

The chain couples TRBV6-5 to TRBJ2-1, with 10 bases matching TRBD2. Germline CDR1 MNHEY, CDR2 SVGAGI. This CDR3 has 15 residues. V was clipped by 6 bases and J by 2 bases; unmatched bases: 4. CDR3 residues: CASRLGLATYNEQFF. In DNA form, the CDR3 reads TGTGCCAGCAGACTGGGACTAGCGACCTACAATGAGCAGTTCTTC.

This chain connects TRBV2 to TRBJ1-2, with D uncertain. This CDR3 spans 13 amino acids. Trimming shortened V by 6 bases and J by 8 bases, and 16 bases separated the two germline ends. Germline values: CDR1 SNHLY, CDR2 FYNNEI. CDR3 nucleotides: TGTGCCAGCAGAATAATGGAGGGTCGCGGCTACACCTTC. This codes for CASRIMEGRGYTF.

V and J are TRBV7-2 and TRBJ1-2, with TRBD1 identical over 8 bases. Unmatched junction bases numbered 6, after V lost 7 bases and J lost 2 bases. The CDR3 is made up of 14 amino acids. Germline assignment: CDR1 SGHTA and CDR2 FQGNSA. CDR3 nucleotide sequence: TGTGCCAGCATCTCGGGACAGGCGAACTATGGCTACACCTTC. Translation gives CASISGQANYGYTF.

The rearrangement uses TRBV5-1 and TRBJ1-2; 7 bases are shared with TRBD1. The germline CDR1 and CDR2 sequences are SGHRS and YFSETQ. J lost 0 bases, V lost 4 bases, and 9 bases had no gene match. The CDR3 covers 16 residues. The CDR3 DNA follows: TGCGCCAGCAGCCAATGGGACAGCTCACCTAACTATGGCTACACCTTC. It encodes CASSQWDSSPNYGYTF.

This chain uses TRBV18 with TRBJ2-2, with 7 bases matching TRBD1. This CDR3 has 15 amino acids. V was clipped by 2 bases and J by 4 bases; unmatched bases: 4. Germline V gene data show CDR1 as KGHSH and CDR2 as LQKENI. CDR3 loop: CASSPYRDSTGELFF. The CDR3 bases are TGTGCCAGCTCACCATACAGGGACAGCACCGGGGAGCTGTTTTTT.

The rearrangement links TRBV28 to TRBJ1-1; D is possibly TRBD1 (5 bases). The germline gives CDR1 MDHEN, CDR2 SYDVKM. CDR3 length: 16 amino acids. Trimming shortened V by 10 bases and J by 0 bases, and 21 bases separated the two germline ends. The CDR3 region has the DNA TGTGCCACTCTACCCCGGGGGGGAGATATGAACACTGAAGCTTTCTTT. Translated, it gives CATLPRGGDMNTEAFF.

V gene TRBV5-1 combines with J gene TRBJ2-3; 9 nucleotides line up with TRBD2. Germline V CDR1 and CDR2: SGHRS, YFSETQ. Trimming removed 4 bases from V and 0 bases from J; junction bases left unmatched: 6. The CDR3 sequence is 16 residues long. The CDR3 here is CASSPRLAASTDTQYF. The CDR3 DNA reads TGCGCCAGCAGCCCACGACTAGCGGCTAGCACAGATACGCAGTATTTT.

The CDR3 DNA reads TGTGCCAGCACCCAAAACGGACAGGCGAACACTGAAGCTTTCTTT. Amino acids: CASTQNGQANTEAFF. The gene calls are TRBV6-5 and TRBJ1-1, with 7 bases aligning to TRBD1. The germline V gene has CDR1 MNHEY and CDR2 SVGAGI. With 7 bases clipped from V and 1 base from J, the junction kept 9 bases outside the gene matches. The CDR3 contains 15 residues.

The chain employs TRBV30 and TRBJ2-7, with D perhaps TRBD2 (6 bases). The germline CDR1 and CDR2 sequences are GTSNPN and SVGIG (reference sequence). This CDR3 has 13 amino acids. Trimming cost V 1 base and J 6 bases, with 13 bases left between them. As DNA, the CDR3 is TGTGCCTGGAGTGGGAGGGCCGGGCTCGAGCAGTACTTC. Translation: CAWSGRAGLEQYF.

The chain carries TRBV7-2 and TRBJ2-3, with 8 bases identical to TRBD2. The junction had 7 bases not matched to a gene; V was cut back by 4 bases and J by 7 bases. Looked up from germline, CDR1 is SGHTA and CDR2 is FQGNSA. This CDR3 contains 14 residues. DNA for the CDR3: TGTGCCAGCAGCTCACGGGGGGGGCCGAATACGCAGTATTTT. Protein product: CASSSRGGPNTQYF.